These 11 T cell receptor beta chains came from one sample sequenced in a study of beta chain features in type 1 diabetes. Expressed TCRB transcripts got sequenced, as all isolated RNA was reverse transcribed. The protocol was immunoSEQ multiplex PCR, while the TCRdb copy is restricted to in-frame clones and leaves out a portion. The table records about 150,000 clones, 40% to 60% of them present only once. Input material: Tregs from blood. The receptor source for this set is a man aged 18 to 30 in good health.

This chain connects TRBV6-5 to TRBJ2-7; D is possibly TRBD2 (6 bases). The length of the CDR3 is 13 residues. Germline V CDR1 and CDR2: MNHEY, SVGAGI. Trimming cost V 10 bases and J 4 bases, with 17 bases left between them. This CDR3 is CATRGGSVYEQYF. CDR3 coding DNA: TGTGCCACAAGAGGAGGGAGCGTTTACGAGCAGTACTTC.

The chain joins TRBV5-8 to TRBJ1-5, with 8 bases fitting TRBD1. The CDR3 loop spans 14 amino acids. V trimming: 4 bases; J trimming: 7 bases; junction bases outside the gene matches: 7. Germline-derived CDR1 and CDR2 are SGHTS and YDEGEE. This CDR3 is CASSQDRVGQPQHF. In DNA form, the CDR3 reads TGTGCCAGCAGCCAGGACAGGGTGGGGCAGCCCCAGCATTTT.

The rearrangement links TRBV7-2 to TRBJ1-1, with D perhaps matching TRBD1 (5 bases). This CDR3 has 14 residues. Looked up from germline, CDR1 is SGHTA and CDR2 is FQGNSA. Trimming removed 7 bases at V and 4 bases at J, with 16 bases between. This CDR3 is CASTTSWGVTEAFF. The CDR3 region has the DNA TGTGCCAGCACTACCTCGTGGGGGGTCACTGAAGCTTTCTTT.

The CDR3, as DNA: TGTGCCATCAGTGATGTGGGGTGGGTGACAGGGCGGGGGAACACTGAAGCTTTCTTT. Amino acid sequence: CAISDVGWVTGRGNTEAFF. V is TRBV10-3 and J is TRBJ1-1, with TRBD1 matching 7 bases. With V trimmed by 3 bases and J by 1 base, 17 bases remained unmatched. This CDR3 is built from 19 residues. Germline-derived CDR1 and CDR2 are ENHRY and SYGVKD.

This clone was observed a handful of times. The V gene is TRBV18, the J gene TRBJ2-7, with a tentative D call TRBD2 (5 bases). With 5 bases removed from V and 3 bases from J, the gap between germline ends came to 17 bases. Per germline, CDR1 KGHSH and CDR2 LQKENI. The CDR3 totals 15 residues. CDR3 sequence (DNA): TGTGCCAGCTCAGACTCAATTGGGAGCCTCTACGAGCAGTACTTC. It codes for CASSDSIGSLYEQYF.

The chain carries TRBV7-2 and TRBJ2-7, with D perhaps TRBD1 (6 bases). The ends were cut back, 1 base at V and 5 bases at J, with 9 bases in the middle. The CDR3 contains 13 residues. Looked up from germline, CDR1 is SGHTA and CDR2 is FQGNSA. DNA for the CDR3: TGTGCCAGCAGCTTAGACAGGGCAAACGAGCAGTACTTC. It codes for CASSLDRANEQYF.

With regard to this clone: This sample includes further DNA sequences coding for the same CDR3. CDR3 sequence reads: CASSLGTSGSNEQFF. The DNA of the CDR3 is TGTGCCAGCAGCTTAGGGACTAGCGGGAGCAATGAGCAGTTCTTC. V is TRBV7-2 and J is TRBJ2-1; 13 bases match TRBD2. Germline trimming cut 1 base from V and 6 bases from J; bases unmatched to any gene: 0. Germline lookup yields CDR1 SGHTA and CDR2 FQGNSA. CDR3 length: 15 amino acids.

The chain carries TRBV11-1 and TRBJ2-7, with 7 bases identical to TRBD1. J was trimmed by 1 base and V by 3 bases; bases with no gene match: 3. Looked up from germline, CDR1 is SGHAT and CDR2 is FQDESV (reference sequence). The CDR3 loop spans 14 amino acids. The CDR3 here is CASSFQGVSYEQYF. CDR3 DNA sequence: TGTGCCAGCAGCTTTCAGGGGGTGTCCTACGAGCAGTACTTC.

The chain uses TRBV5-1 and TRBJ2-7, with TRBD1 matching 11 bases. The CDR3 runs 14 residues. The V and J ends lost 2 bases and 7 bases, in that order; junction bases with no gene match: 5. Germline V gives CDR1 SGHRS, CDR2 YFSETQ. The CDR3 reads CASSFGQGAGEQYF. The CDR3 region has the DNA TGCGCCAGCAGCTTCGGACAGGGGGCGGGAGAGCAGTACTTC.

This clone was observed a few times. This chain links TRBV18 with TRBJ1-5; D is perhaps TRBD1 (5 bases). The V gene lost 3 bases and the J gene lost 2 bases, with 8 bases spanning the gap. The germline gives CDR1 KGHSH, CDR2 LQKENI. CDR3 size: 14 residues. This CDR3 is CASSPGRGNQPQHF. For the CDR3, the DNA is TGTGCCAGCTCACCCGGCAGGGGCAATCAGCCCCAGCATTTT.

Here the CDR3 reads CASNLAGRETQYF. In DNA, the CDR3 is TGTGCCAGTAACCTAGCAGGTCGGGAGACCCAGTACTTC. The chain uses TRBV2 and TRBJ2-5; D is perhaps TRBD2 (5 bases). The V end was cut by 9 bases, the J end by 5 bases, with 16 bases between. This CDR3 has 13 amino acids. Per germline, CDR1 SNHLY and CDR2 FYNNEI. Combining the CDR3 with reference TRBV2 and TRBJ2-5 gives the whole variable domain EPEVTQTPSHQVTQMGQEVILRCVPISNHLYFYWYRQILGQKVEFLVSFYNNEISEKSEIFDDQFSVERPDGSNFTLKIRSTKLEDSAMYFCASNLAGRETQYFGPGTRLLVL.